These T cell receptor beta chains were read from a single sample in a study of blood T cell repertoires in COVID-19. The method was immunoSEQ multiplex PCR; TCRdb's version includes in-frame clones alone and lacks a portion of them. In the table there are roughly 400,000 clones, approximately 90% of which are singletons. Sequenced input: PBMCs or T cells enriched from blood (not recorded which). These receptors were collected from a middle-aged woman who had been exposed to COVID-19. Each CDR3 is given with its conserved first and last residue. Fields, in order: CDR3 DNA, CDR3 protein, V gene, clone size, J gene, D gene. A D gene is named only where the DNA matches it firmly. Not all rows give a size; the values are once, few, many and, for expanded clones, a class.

TGCGCCAGCAGCCAAGGAACTATCTCCTACGAGCAGTACTTC | CASSQGTISYEQYF | TRBV4-3 | NA | TRBJ2-7 | NA
TGTGCCAGCAGCTTAACTTGGACAGGGACTGAAGCTTTCTTT | CASSLTWTGTEAFF | TRBV5-5 | NA | TRBJ1-1 | TRBD1
TGTGCCAGCACGAAGCGGGGGTACACTGAAGCTTTCTTT | CASTKRGYTEAFF | TRBV6-5 | NA | TRBJ1-1 | NA
TGTGCCAGCAGTTTACCAGGCGAGAACTATGGCTACACCTTC | CASSLPGENYGYTF | TRBV28 | NA | TRBJ1-2 | NA
TGTGCCAGCAGTGAATATCCCTATTGGACAGAAGGGTCCCTTATAGGCTACACCTTC | CASSEYPYWTEGSLIGYTF | TRBV2 | NA | TRBJ1-2 | NA
TGTGCCATCAGGCCAGGATCGGAAAGTAATGAGCAGTTCTTC | CAIRPGSESNEQFF | TRBV10-3 | NA | TRBJ2-1 | NA
TGTGCCAGTAGTATCCCCGGGGGGGCGAGCACTGAAGCTTTCTTT | CASSIPGGASTEAFF | TRBV19 | NA | TRBJ1-1 | NA
TGTGCCAGTACGGACAGGGAAGAGACCCAGTACTTC | CASTDREETQYF | TRBV19 | once | TRBJ2-5 | TRBD1
TGTGCCAGCAGCAAAAAGTACTCGAGCAGGGGCGCCATAAGGTCCCAGTACTTC | CASSKKYSSRGAIRSQYF | TRBV21-1 | NA | TRBJ2-5 | NA
TGTGCCAGTAGCGTGGGGGCGCCGAACACCGGGGAGCTGTTTTTT | CASSVGAPNTGELFF | TRBV19 | NA | TRBJ2-2 | NA
TGTGCCAGCAGTGCACAAAGTCTCGTGGCCAAAAACATTCAGTACTTC | CASSAQSLVAKNIQYF | TRBV6-1 | NA | TRBJ2-4 | NA
TGCAGTGCTAGTTTGGGGGGGAACACCGGGGAGCTGTTTTTT | CSASLGGNTGELFF | TRBV20-1 | NA | TRBJ2-2 | NA
TGTGCCTCGCGCGGACAGGGCCGGGCTAATGAAAAACTGTTTTTT | CASRGQGRANEKLFF | TRBV12-5 | NA | TRBJ1-4 | TRBD1
TGTGCCATCAGTAACAGGGGAGATAACGAGCAGTACTTC | CAISNRGDNEQYF | TRBV10-3 | NA | TRBJ2-7 | TRBD1
TGTGCCAGCAGCGCCACCGGGACTAGCGTAAAGTTCTTC | CASSATGTSVKFF | TRBV6-4 | NA | TRBJ2-1 | TRBD2
TGTGCCAGCAGTTCCCGAGCAGGGAACACTGAAGCTTTCTTT | CASSSRAGNTEAFF | TRBV2 | NA | TRBJ1-1 | NA
TGTGCCAGCAGTTTCCGTGTAGGGGGTGAGCAGTTCTTC | CASSFRVGGEQFF | TRBV27 | NA | TRBJ2-1 | NA
TGTGCCACCAGTGATTTGAGCACCCCTAGCACAGATACGCAGTATTTT | CATSDLSTPSTDTQYF | TRBV24-1 | NA | TRBJ2-3 | NA
TGTGCCAGCAGCTTAGCAGGGAGGTTGGCCGGGGAGCTGTTTTTT | CASSLAGRLAGELFF | TRBV7-2 | NA | TRBJ2-2 | NA
TGTGCCAGCAGCAACCGGGACAGCCTGCGGGGCTACACCTTC | CASSNRDSLRGYTF | TRBV6-5 | NA | TRBJ1-2 | TRBD1
TGTGCCAGCACTAGGCGGGGACAGACCTACGAGCAGTACTTC | CASTRRGQTYEQYF | TRBV27 | NA | TRBJ2-7 | NA
TGTGCCAGCAGCGGCGACACGACTAGCGGGTCCTACAATGAGCAGTTCTTC | CASSGDTTSGSYNEQFF | TRBV9 | NA | TRBJ2-1 | TRBD2
TGTGCCTGGAGAAAAAAGACAGGTTCCTCCTACGAGCAGTACTTC | CAWRKKTGSSYEQYF | TRBV30 | NA | TRBJ2-7 | NA
TGTGCCATCAGTCAGGGGGCAACTAATGAAAAACTGTTTTTT | CAISQGATNEKLFF | TRBV10-3 | once | TRBJ1-4 | TRBD1
TGTGCCAGCAGCATGGGACAGGGTAGTACCGGGGAGCTGTTTTTT | CASSMGQGSTGELFF | TRBV7-9 | NA | TRBJ2-2 | TRBD1
TGTGCCTGGAGAGAGAAGCCCGGCAGGGGCGCTGAAGCTTTCTTT | CAWREKPGRGAEAFF | TRBV30 | NA | TRBJ1-1 | NA
TGTGCCAGCAGCCCCGGGACAGCGATCTCCTACAATGAGCAGTTCTTC | CASSPGTAISYNEQFF | TRBV28 | NA | TRBJ2-1 | TRBD1
TGTGCCAGCAGCCTCGGGTCAGTGGGAAACACCATATATTTT | CASSLGSVGNTIYF | TRBV9 | NA | TRBJ1-3 | NA
TGTGCCATCAAAGGACTAGGGGGCACCGGGGAGCTGTTTTTT | CAIKGLGGTGELFF | TRBV10-3 | NA | TRBJ2-2 | NA
TGTGCCAGCAGCTTAGGGACTAGCGGCGTCTCTCAAGAGACCCAGTACTTC | CASSLGTSGVSQETQYF | TRBV7-2 | NA | TRBJ2-5 | TRBD2
TGTGCCAGCAGCTTAGCCCGGACAGGAGCCGAGACCCAGTACTTC | CASSLARTGAETQYF | TRBV7-9 | NA | TRBJ2-5 | TRBD1
TGCGCCAGCAGCTTAAACCTACCGGGACAGGGGGCTTACGAGCAGTACTTC | CASSLNLPGQGAYEQYF | TRBV5-1 | NA | TRBJ2-7 | TRBD1
TGTGCTAGCAGCCAATCCGGTGGACAGGGTAGTGTTGATACGCAGTATTTT | CASSQSGGQGSVDTQYF | TRBV7-7 | NA | TRBJ2-3 | TRBD1
TGTGCCAGCTCACCCCTGACAACAGATCGATCTGAAGCTTTCTTT | CASSPLTTDRSEAFF | TRBV18 | NA | TRBJ1-1 | NA
TGTGCCAGCAGCTTCTATTCGTACCAAGAGACCCAGTACTTC | CASSFYSYQETQYF | TRBV11-2 | NA | TRBJ2-5 | NA
TGTGCCAGCAGTTTAAGGGCGGGGAAAGTCTTCACTGAAGCTTTCTTT | CASSLRAGKVFTEAFF | TRBV7-9 | NA | TRBJ1-1 | NA
TGTGCCAGCAGCTCCGGGACATTCAGCCATGGCTACACCTTC | CASSSGTFSHGYTF | TRBV7-9 | NA | TRBJ1-2 | NA
TGTGCCAGCGGAGACAGGGGCGCTGGAAACACCATATATTTT | CASGDRGAGNTIYF | TRBV25-1 | NA | TRBJ1-3 | TRBD1
TGTGCCATCAGGTCGGACCGGGGGTCGATGAACACTGAAGCTTTCTTT | CAIRSDRGSMNTEAFF | TRBV10-3 | NA | TRBJ1-1 | NA
TGTGCCAGCACCCGGGCGGGTTCTCACACCATATATTTT | CASTRAGSHTIYF | TRBV5-4 | NA | TRBJ1-3 | NA